One sample yielded the 4 T cell receptor beta chains listed below, sequenced in a study of T-cell reconstitution after alpha-beta-depleted transplantation in children. Unique molecular identifiers featured in how the TCRbeta library was prepared. Using its own MiXCR run on the PCR reads, TCRdb lists one record per CDR3 protein. The sample records more than 200,000 distinct CDR3 sequences, approximately 8% being singletons. The sample consisted of PBMCs, mostly from graft donor cells, taken 360 days after TCRalphabeta/CD19-depleted stem cell transplant. Source of these receptors: a male patient aged 2-9 years who had a stem cell transplant for acute myeloid leukemia, so the T cells may come from the graft donor.

The J gene is TRBJ1-1, the V gene TRBV5-1; the match to TRBD1 covers 7 bases. The CDR3 totals 15 residues. In germline, CDR1 is SGHRS, CDR2 YFSETQ. Trimming took 4 bases from V and 8 from J; bases not matched to a gene: 14. CDR3 residues: CASSPADLRTGEAFF. CDR3 bases: TGCGCCAGCAGCCCGGCGGACTTACGGACAGGCGAAGCTTTCTTT.

The sample holds many counts of this clonotype. CDR3 sequence (DNA): TGCGCCAGCAAGGATCAGGCGCTAGATACGCAGTATTTT. This codes for CASKDQALDTQYF. The chain employs TRBV10-2 and TRBJ2-3; no clear D gene. Germline values: CDR1 WSHSY, CDR2 SAAADI. Trimming stripped 7 bases from V and 5 bases from J, with 13 bases between. This CDR3 region has 13 residues.

At least ten counts were recorded for this clonotype. This chain links TRBV12-3 or TRBV12-4 with TRBJ2-7, with D possibly matching TRBD1 (6 bases). V shed 3 bases and J shed 4 bases, with 13 bases lying between them. The CDR3 is made up of 14 amino acids. CDR3 coding DNA: TGTGCCAGCAGTTTCAGGGGAGAAGGTTACGAGCAGTACTTC. Encoded protein: CASSFRGEGYEQYF.

This clonotype has only a few counts. The V call is TRBV16, the J call TRBJ2-7; D uncertain. The CDR3 spans 15 residues. Germline V CDR1 and CDR2: KGHSY, FQNENV. Trimming took off 2 bases at V and 0 bases at J, with 11 bases between the two ends. This chain's CDR3 is CASSQILSGSYEQYF. CDR3 coding DNA: TGTGCCAGCAGCCAAATCCTTAGTGGCTCCTACGAGCAGTACTTC.